The 12 T cell receptor beta chains listed next were all sequenced from one sample in a study of identical twins. TCRdb redid the calling of the 5' RACE reads with MiXCR, one entry per CDR3 protein. The data hold around 470,000 distinct CDR3 sequences, with 13% to 15% observed a single time. These records were also assigned to another study, of yellow fever vaccine responses in identical twins.

The specimen was CD4+ T cells sorted from blood. These receptors all come from a young woman in good health.

CDR3 sequence: CASSEAQFYEQYF. CDR3 nucleotide sequence: TGTGCCAGCAGCGAGGCGCAGTTCTACGAGCAGTACTTC. This chain links TRBV3-1 with TRBJ2-7; no clear D gene. The CDR3 length is 13 residues. The V gene lost 5 bases and the J gene lost 3 bases, with 11 bases spanning the gap. Germline V gene lookup returns CDR1 LGHDT and CDR2 YNNKEL (reference sequence).

This clonotype was seen more than once but under ten times. The J gene is TRBJ2-3, the V gene TRBV2; TRBD2 matches at 7 bases. In germline, CDR1 is SNHLY, CDR2 FYNNEI. The junction had 22 bases not matched to a gene; V was cut back by 7 bases and J by 3 bases. The CDR3 loop spans 19 amino acids. The DNA of the CDR3 is TGTGCCAGCATTCAAATCTCACTAGCGCCAAACGGGGAAACAGATACGCAGTATTTT. It specifies CASIQISLAPNGETDTQYF.

This clonotype turned up a few times. The chain uses TRBV27 and TRBJ2-7; 11 nucleotides line up with TRBD1. Germline trimming cut 2 bases from V and 5 bases from J; bases unmatched to any gene: 14. CDR3 size: 18 residues. Germline V gene data show CDR1 as MNHEY and CDR2 as SMNVEV (reference sequence). CDR3 bases: TGTGCCAGCAGTTTAAGGTCCTGGACAGGGGGCGGAATCGACGAGCAGTACTTC. Protein product: CASSLRSWTGGGIDEQYF.

This clonotype was counted between two and nine times. The chain links TRBV28 to TRBJ2-7, with TRBD1 as a possible D gene (6 bases). Trimming pared 6 bases from V and 3 bases from J, leaving 24 bases between. There are 17 residues in the CDR3. CDR1 MDHEN and CDR2 SYDVKM come from the germline V gene. As DNA, the CDR3 is TGTGCCAGCAGCTTTTCGCTTAGGAGACAGGAAATCTACGAGCAGTACTTC. Its translation: CASSFSLRRQEIYEQYF.

This clonotype appeared a few times. V and J are TRBV9 and TRBJ2-2; D unresolved. Germline CDR1 is SGDLS and CDR2 is YYNGEE. V shed 0 bases and J shed 1 base, with 7 bases lying between them. This CDR3 region has 15 residues. The CDR3 region has the DNA TGTGCCAGCAGCGTAGTCCGAGGGAACACCGGGGAGCTGTTTTTT. Translating gives CASSVVRGNTGELFF.

This clonotype has more than one count but fewer than ten. The chain recombines TRBV6-2 or TRBV6-3 with TRBJ2-1; 9 positions agree with TRBD2. This CDR3 spans 17 amino acids. CDR1 is MNHEY, CDR2 SVGEGT, per germline. With V trimmed by 2 bases and J by 7 bases, 12 bases remained unmatched. Written as DNA, the CDR3 is TGTGCCAGCAGTTACCTCCCCTTAGCGGGAGCGAATAATGAGCAGTTCTTC. Residues: CASSYLPLAGANNEQFF.

This clonotype has a handful of counts. V usage is TRBV6-1 and J usage is TRBJ2-3; TRBD2 matches 7 bases. The CDR3 runs to 15 residues. Germline V gene lookup returns CDR1 MNHNS and CDR2 SASEGT. V lost 6 bases to trimming and J lost 2 bases; unmatched junction nucleotides: 8. CDR3 DNA: TGTGCCAGCAGCCAACATCTAGCGGTCACAGATACGCAGTATTTT. This sequence encodes CASSQHLAVTDTQYF.

The chain is built from TRBV7-2 and TRBJ1-5; no definite D call. The CDR3 extends over 13 amino acids. CDR1 is SGHTA, CDR2 FQGNSA, per germline. V lost 2 bases, J lost 5 bases, and 7 bases lay in between. The CDR3 coding sequence is TGTGCCAGCAGCTTAATGAGAGATCAGCCCCAGCATTTT. Translated: CASSLMRDQPQHF.

The J gene is TRBJ1-1, the V gene TRBV18; D is undetermined. V lost 1 base, J lost 6 bases, and 9 bases lay in between. The CDR3 contains 13 residues. CDR1 is KGHSH, CDR2 LQKENI, per germline. The CDR3 DNA reads as TGTGCCAGCTCACCACTGAAGGACGCTGAAGCTTTCTTT. This gives the protein CASSPLKDAEAFF. The whole variable domain, filled in from reference TRBV18 and TRBJ1-1, reads NAGVMQNPRHLVRRRGQEARLRCSPMKGHSHVYWYRQLPEEGLKFMVYLQKENIIDESGMPKERFSAEFPKEGPSILRIQQVVRGDSAAYFCASSPLKDAEAFFGQGTRLTVV.

This clonotype was picked up a small number of times. The chain couples TRBV7-9 to TRBJ2-5; 14 positions agree with TRBD2. This CDR3 spans 17 amino acids. Trimming removed 7 bases from V and 5 bases from J; junction bases left unmatched: 12. Germline V CDR1 and CDR2: SEHNR, FQNEAQ (reference sequence). The CDR3 coding sequence is TGTGCCAGCACCAAGGGGGGACTAGCGGGAGTAGGTGAGACCCAGTACTTC. Translated: CASTKGGLAGVGETQYF.

The chain has TRBV27 and TRBJ2-1; 9 nucleotides match TRBD1. There are 12 residues in the CDR3. Germline V gives CDR1 MNHEY, CDR2 SMNVEV (reference sequence). V gave up 7 bases and J gave up 15 bases; unmatched junction bases: 10. The CDR3 loop reads CASTTTGGVSFF. In DNA, the CDR3 is TGTGCCAGCACGACCACAGGGGGCGTTTCGTTCTTC.

This clonotype turned up a few times. J is TRBJ2-5 and V is TRBV6-2 or TRBV6-3, with TRBD1 as a possible D gene (6 bases). CDR3 length: 16 residues. The germline V gene encodes CDR1 MNHEY and CDR2 SVGEGT. Trimming cost V 6 bases and J 2 bases, with 19 bases left between them. CDR3 nucleotides: TGTGCCAGCAGGCGCTTACAAAACAGGGATCAAGAGACCCAGTACTTC. Its translation: CASRRLQNRDQETQYF.